This record looks at one T cell receptor (beta chain) sequence and its context. Its antigen is undetermined. The repertoire was sequenced with immunoSEQ multiplex PCR; TCRdb's copy has only in-frame clones and lacks some. The table includes about 64,000 clones, approximately 79% detected once. This CDR3 is 15 amino acids long. These data belong to a study of OX40 agonist ivuxolimab in advanced cancers. On the study more broadly: Hepatocellular carcinoma, melanoma, renal cell or head and neck cancer occurred in dose-escalation patients. The eligibility criteria allowed prior anti-PD-1, anti-PD-L1 or anti-CTLA-4 therapy, and approximately 38% had some.

Study-level points and caveats: Both blood CD4+ and CD8+ T cells showed clonal growth by week 6 at 0.1 to 3.0 mg/kg.

The sequences come from CD4+ or CD8+ T cells sorted from blood, collected in a trial of the OX40 agonist ivuxolimab. This chain connects TRBV1 to TRBJ2-7; TRBD2, the D gene given by the table, was not confirmed from the DNA. TRBV1 is described as a pseudogene. This TCR was recovered from an adult with an advanced solid tumor such as melanoma, head and neck, liver or kidney cancer. CDR3: CTSSPERGDLYEQYF. The CDR3 bases are TGCACCAGCTCCCCGGAGCGGGGGGATCTCTACGAGCAGTACTTC.